Listed below are T cell receptor beta chains from one sample, sequenced in a study of blood T cells in healthy people across ages. TCRdb reprocessed the 5' RACE reads via MiXCR and lists one record per CDR3 protein. The sample includes over 950,000 distinct CDR3 sequences, less than 45% seen only once; the top ten take approximately 14%. What was sequenced was blood. These receptors all stem from a man younger than 35 in good health. Both conserved end residues are part of each CDR3. D genes are given only for firm matches. A row's size may be missing; if present it is once, few, many or a size class.

v_call,clone_size,j_call,d_call,cdr3_aa,cdr3_nt
TRBV9,-,TRBJ2-3,-,CASSVLIGASTDTQYF,TGTGCCAGCAGCGTATTGATCGGGGCGAGCACAGATACGCAGTATTTT
TRBV20-1,once,TRBJ1-1,-,CSLIQGTKTEAFF,TGCAGCCTAATACAGGGAACGAAGACTGAAGCTTTCTTT
TRBV6-1,-,TRBJ1-1,-,CASSEVGLGLAFF,TGTGCCAGCAGTGAAGTTGGGCTGGGCTTAGCTTTCTTT
TRBV27,-,TRBJ2-2,-,CASSPGLRTGELFF,TGTGCCAGCAGTCCGGGTCTAAGGACCGGGGAGCTGTTTTTT
TRBV21-1,few,TRBJ1-2,-,CASSKDGGVLTNYGYTF,TGTGCCAGCAGCAAAGATGGAGGGGTCTTAACTAACTATGGCTACACCTTC
TRBV13,few,TRBJ2-7,-,CASSLEWSDGVYSYNEQYF,TGTGCCAGCAGCTTAGAGTGGAGCGACGGGGTGTACTCCTACAATGAGCAGTACTTC
TRBV4-2,few,TRBJ2-3,-,CASSQAPTRLEASESFSDTQYF,TGTGCCAGCAGCCAAGCTCCGACAAGGCTGGAGGCTAGCGAGTCTTTCTCAGATACGCAGTATTTT
TRBV5-4,few,TRBJ2-5,-,CASSLESTETQYF,TGTGCCAGCAGCTTGGAGTCCACAGAGACCCAGTACTTC
TRBV7-7,few,TRBJ2-3,-,CASSESPGSTDTQYF,TGTGCCAGCAGTGAGTCGCCAGGGAGCACAGATACGCAGTATTTT
TRBV6-6,-,TRBJ2-3,-,CASSYFQKTDTQYF,TGTGCCAGCAGTTACTTTCAGAAAACAGATACGCAGTATTTT
TRBV29-1,many,TRBJ2-1,-,CSVAGRISSYNEQFF,TGCAGCGTTGCCGGGCGGATCAGCTCCTACAATGAGCAGTTCTTC
TRBV12-5,-,TRBJ1-2,TRBD1,CASGPGQGRLALGYTF,TGTGCTAGTGGTCCGGGACAGGGGCGCTTAGCTCTTGGCTACACCTTC
TRBV7-9,-,TRBJ2-5,-,CASSPREHPLQETQYF,TGTGCCAGCAGCCCCCGTGAACACCCCCTTCAAGAGACCCAGTACTTC
TRBV7-3,once,TRBJ2-2,TRBD1,CASSHWDSSTGELFF,TGTGCCAGCAGCCACTGGGACAGTTCGACCGGGGAGCTGTTTTTT
TRBV4-3,few,TRBJ2-2,-,CASSQEGRTGELFF,TGCGCCAGCAGCCAAGAAGGGAGAACCGGGGAGCTGTTTTTT
TRBV5-1,-,TRBJ1-3,TRBD1,CASSPGQGAQETGNTIYF,TGCGCCAGCAGCCCCGGACAGGGGGCGCAGGAGACTGGAAACACCATATATTTT
TRBV5-1,few,TRBJ1-1,-,CASSAGYTEAFF,TGCGCCAGCAGCGCAGGGTACACTGAAGCTTTCTTT
TRBV4-2,few,TRBJ1-2,-,CASSQREGGYTF,TGTGCCAGCAGCCAGCGGGAGGGTGGCTACACCTTC
TRBV7-9,few,TRBJ1-4,-,CASSLGTTKREKLFF,TGTGCCAGCAGTCTTGGGACGACAAAGAGGGAAAAACTGTTTTTT
TRBV20-1,few,TRBJ2-3,-,CSASPDTTNTQYF,TGCAGTGCTAGCCCGGACACAACAAATACGCAGTATTTT
TRBV4-2,-,TRBJ1-6,TRBD1,CASSQKFDRETPLHF,TGTGCCAGCAGCCAAAAGTTCGACAGGGAAACACCCCTCCACTTT
TRBV7-2,few,TRBJ1-2,-,CASSLRVGSDSYGYTF,TGTGCCAGCAGCTTAAGGGTCGGTAGTGACTCCTATGGCTACACCTTC
TRBV29-1,-,TRBJ2-1,TRBD1,CGVARDRAYNEQFF,TGCGGCGTCGCCCGGGACAGGGCCTACAATGAGCAGTTCTTC
TRBV6-2/TRBV6-3,few,TRBJ2-1,TRBD2,CASSLRQGGSGDEQFF,TGTGCCAGCAGTTTACGACAAGGAGGGAGCGGGGATGAGCAGTTCTTC
TRBV28,-,TRBJ2-6,-,CASSAIRSGADVLTF,TGTGCCAGCAGTGCCATTCGCTCTGGGGCCGACGTCCTGACTTTC
TRBV27,few,TRBJ2-7,-,CASSFSDPSSYEQYF,TGTGCCAGCAGTTTCTCCGATCCGAGCTCCTACGAGCAGTACTTC
TRBV11-1,-,TRBJ1-1,-,CASSSDIHTEAFF,TGTGCCAGCAGCTCCGACATCCACACTGAAGCTTTCTTT
TRBV12-3/TRBV12-4,-,TRBJ2-1,-,CASSLGLPGYEQFF,TGTGCCAGCAGCCTGGGACTGCCAGGGTACGAGCAGTTCTTC
TRBV5-1,-,TRBJ1-1,-,CATRTGGGVANTEAFF,TGCGCCACCCGCACCGGGGGTGGGGTCGCGAACACTGAAGCTTTCTTT
TRBV7-2,-,TRBJ2-4,-,CASSLVSESKNIQYF,TGTGCCAGCAGCTTAGTCTCAGAGAGCAAAAACATTCAGTACTTC
TRBV25-1,-,TRBJ2-1,-,CASSEGGSEDAIQFF,TGTGCCAGCAGTGAAGGGGGGAGCGAGGACGCGATTCAGTTCTTC
TRBV12-3/TRBV12-4,many,TRBJ1-2,-,CASSQTEDYGYTF,TGTGCCAGCAGTCAAACTGAAGACTATGGCTACACCTTC
TRBV7-2,-,TRBJ2-1,-,CASRGEVAGSNNEQFF,TGTGCCAGCAGGGGGGAGGTGGCGGGTTCAAACAATGAGCAGTTCTTC
TRBV29-1,few,TRBJ2-1,TRBD1,CSVAGTGVPFF,TGCAGCGTAGCCGGGACAGGCGTCCCGTTCTTC
TRBV14,-,TRBJ1-1,-,CASSQESVYLERGTEAFF,TGTGCCAGCAGCCAAGAATCGGTATATCTCGAACGGGGGACTGAAGCTTTCTTT
TRBV6-5,-,TRBJ2-3,TRBD2,CASSYRHPSYRRGKTDTQYF,TGTGCCAGCAGTTATCGCCACCCCTCTTATAGGCGGGGGAAGACAGATACGCAGTATTTT
TRBV15,-,TRBJ2-2,-,CATSRGSVNTGELFF,TGTGCCACCAGCAGAGGAAGCGTGAACACCGGGGAGCTGTTTTTT
TRBV27,-,TRBJ2-7,-,CASQDGYEQYF,TGTGCCAGCCAGGACGGCTACGAGCAGTACTTC
TRBV20-1,-,TRBJ2-3,-,CSAFSVAHSTDTQYF,TGCAGTGCTTTCTCGGTAGCCCATAGCACAGATACGCAGTATTTT
TRBV29-1,-,TRBJ2-1,TRBD1,CSVRQGEYNEQFF,TGCAGCGTCCGACAGGGGGAATACAATGAGCAGTTCTTC
TRBV7-2,-,TRBJ1-1,TRBD1,CASSRRDSTGAFF,TGTGCCAGCAGCCGCCGGGACAGTACAGGAGCTTTCTTT
TRBV12-3/TRBV12-4,-,TRBJ2-1,-,CASTRKDNEQFF,TGTGCCAGCACTCGGAAAGACAATGAGCAGTTCTTC
TRBV20-1,-,TRBJ2-1,-,CSARDFAGAPSSYNEQFF,TGCAGTGCTAGAGATTTTGCGGGGGCCCCAAGCTCCTACAATGAGCAGTTCTTC
TRBV28,few,TRBJ2-1,-,CASSPLGVLSYNEQFF,TGTGCCAGCAGTCCCTTAGGGGTTCTCTCCTACAATGAGCAGTTCTTC
TRBV20-1,-,TRBJ1-1,-,CSARVEGGRTEAFF,TGCAGTGCTAGAGTAGAAGGCGGTAGGACTGAAGCTTTCTTT
TRBV14,-,TRBJ1-4,-,CASSQEAVGEKLFF,TGTGCCAGCAGCCAAGAGGCAGTTGGAGAAAAACTGTTTTTT
TRBV18,few,TRBJ2-3,-,CASSPATTDTQYF,TGTGCCAGCTCTCCAGCGACCACAGATACGCAGTATTTT
TRBV11-1,-,TRBJ2-7,-,CASTPTSSYNEQYF,TGTGCCAGCACCCCGACTTCCTCCTACAATGAGCAGTACTTC
TRBV7-6,-,TRBJ2-5,-,CASSNRDETQYF,TGTGCCAGCAGCAATCGAGATGAGACCCAGTACTTC
TRBV9,-,TRBJ1-3,-,CASSVKENTIYF,TGTGCCAGCAGCGTTAAGGAAAACACCATATATTTT
TRBV9,few,TRBJ2-1,-,CASSPVSLRQEDNEQFF,TGTGCCAGCAGCCCAGTTAGCTTAAGACAGGAGGACAATGAGCAGTTCTTC
TRBV5-1,many,TRBJ1-2,-,CASRRETDVILYGYTF,TGCGCCAGCAGGAGGGAGACGGATGTCATCTTATATGGCTACACCTTC
TRBV7-6,few,TRBJ2-1,TRBD1,CASSLSPRDRGNEQFF,TGTGCCAGCAGCTTAAGTCCGCGTGACAGGGGAAATGAGCAGTTCTTC
TRBV20-1,-,TRBJ1-5,-,CSARRNGGPQPQHF,TGCAGTGCTAGACGAAACGGGGGTCCCCAGCCCCAGCATTTT
TRBV28,-,TRBJ2-1,-,CASSSGWDEQFF,TGTGCCAGCAGTTCTGGGTGGGATGAGCAGTTCTTC